This T cell receptor beta chain was sequenced for a study of T-cell memory formation after mild COVID-19. Study-wide findings and caveats: Pre-infection memory harbored some responding clones, suggesting cross-reactive memory joined. A second wave expanding day 15 to 37 was CD4+-biased; contracting clones were balanced.

TCRdb re-called the 5' RACE reads with MiXCR, one entry per CDR3 protein. Here the sample spans under 350,000 distinct CDR3 sequences, around 15% being singletons. This clonotype was counted between two and nine times. Its antigen remains unknown. Sequenced: PBMCs or a T cell subset sorted from them (not recorded which). The TCR sequence derives from a man aged 18 to 30 who had mild COVID-19 (a few samples of this study predate the infection). Cell type and time point are not known.

CDR3 nucleotide sequence: TGTGCCAGCAGCTACACAGGGCGGGGAAACACCATATATTTT. Protein sequence: CASSYTGRGNTIYF. The chain combines TRBV7-9 with TRBJ1-3; possible D gene TRBD1, 6 bases. Germline V gives CDR1 SEHNR, CDR2 FQNEAQ (reference sequence). V lost 4 bases to trimming and J lost 4 bases, with 11 bases between them. The CDR3 loop spans 14 amino acids. The whole variable domain, filled in from reference TRBV7-9 and TRBJ1-3, reads DTGVSQNPRHKITKRGQNVTFRCDPISEHNRLYWYRQTLGQGPEFLTYFQNEAQLEKSRLLSDRFSAERPKGSFSTLEIQRTEQGDSAMYLCASSYTGRGNTIYFGEGSWLTVV.